The 27 T cell receptor beta chains below all came from one sample that was sequenced in a study of blood T cells in healthy people across ages. A J-beta primer mix and a sample-barcoded 5' primer were used in a second PCR of roughly 6 to 11 cycles. One entry per CDR3 protein results from TCRdb running MiXCR on the 5' RACE reads. The data contain over a million distinct CDR3 sequences, under 30% of them singletons. The data also belong to a second study, concerning T cells of mothers and their children.

Sequenced input: blood. The receptors come from a girl aged 2 to 9 in good health.

This clonotype was detected a few times. The chain uses TRBV10-3 and TRBJ1-4, with unresolved D. CDR3 length equals 12 residues. Germline V gene lookup returns CDR1 ENHRY and CDR2 SYGVKD. Trimming cost V 0 bases and J 7 bases, with 3 bases left between them. CDR3 loop: CAISESVEKLFF. The DNA of the CDR3 is TGTGCCATCAGTGAGTCGGTTGAAAAACTGTTTTTT.

Only a few counts were recorded for this clonotype. J is TRBJ2-1 and V is TRBV5-1; 7 nucleotides line up with TRBD1. Per germline, CDR1 SGHRS and CDR2 YFSETQ. Trimming cost V 0 bases and J 8 bases; bases outside gene matches: 8. CDR3 length: 15 amino acids. CDR3 DNA sequence: TGCGCCAGCAGCTTGGGGGACAGCAGGGGCGATGAGCAGTTCTTC. Protein product: CASSLGDSRGDEQFF.

This clonotype showed up just a few times. DNA of the CDR3: TGTGCCAGCAGCAGGGGGCTGGAGGACACTGAAGCTTTCTTT. Its translation is CASSRGLEDTEAFF. V is TRBV6-5 and J is TRBJ1-1; 8 nucleotides line up with TRBD1. V was pared by 6 bases and J by 3 bases, with 6 bases of the junction left unmatched. The CDR3 loop spans 14 amino acids. The germline V gene has CDR1 MNHEY and CDR2 SVGAGI.

CDR3 DNA: TGTGCCAGCGGTGGATTGACCTACACCTTC. This codes for CASGGLTYTF. The chain joins TRBV6-1 to TRBJ1-2; D is undetermined. The germline V and J ends were trimmed by 8 bases and 10 bases, with 11 bases remaining between them. The CDR3 length is 10 residues. Germline V lookup: CDR1 MNHNS, CDR2 SASEGT.

CDR3 nucleotides: TGTGCCAGCAGTTCGCCGGGGGCCCCTAATGAAAAACTGTTTTTT. Protein: CASSSPGAPNEKLFF. The chain couples TRBV12-3 or TRBV12-4 to TRBJ1-4; D perhaps matches TRBD1 (6 bases). The V gene lost 4 bases and the J gene lost 3 bases, with 12 bases spanning the gap. The CDR3 is 15 amino acids.

In this sample, this clonotype turned up a few times. CDR3 coding DNA: TGTGCCATCAGTGACCATGACGGGACTAGCGGCATTTCCTACGAGCAGTACTTC. Its protein product is CAISDHDGTSGISYEQYF. The chain is built from TRBV10-3 and TRBJ2-1; 11 nucleotides agree with TRBD2. Matching the DNA end better, TRBJ2-7 makes the J call doubtful. This CDR3 comprises 18 residues. CDR1 and CDR2 (germline): ENHRY, SYGVKD.

The chain carries TRBV5-6 and TRBJ2-1; the D gene could be TRBD1 or TRBD2 (5 bases each). The end of the DNA fits TRBJ2-7 better, so the J call may be wrong. The CDR3 runs 14 residues. Germline lookup yields CDR1 SGHDT and CDR2 YYEEEE. CDR3 sequence reads: CASSSGTTTYEQYF. DNA for the CDR3: TGTGCCAGCAGCTCCGGGACGACCACCTACGAGCAGTACTTC.

The chain is built from TRBV18 and TRBJ1-4, with D perhaps matching TRBD1 (5 bases). The germline V and J ends were trimmed by 2 bases and 8 bases, with 15 bases remaining between them. The CDR3 contains 15 residues. The germline V gene encodes CDR1 KGHSH and CDR2 LQKENI. CDR3 coding DNA: TGTGCCAGCTCACCAAAAATCGGGGGATACGAAAAACTGTTTTTT. Translated: CASSPKIGGYEKLFF.

The genes are TRBV28 and TRBJ2-3; no definite D call. CDR3 length: 12 residues. V was shortened by 2 bases and J by 7 bases, with 7 bases between the two germline ends. Per germline, CDR1 MDHEN and CDR2 SYDVKM. In DNA form, the CDR3 reads TGTGCCAGCAGTTTACAACCAAATACGCAGTATTTT. Amino acid sequence: CASSLQPNTQYF. The variable domain in full, completed from reference TRBV28 and TRBJ2-3, reads DVKVTQSSRYLVKRTGEKVFLECVQDMDHENMFWYRQDPGLGLRLIYFSYDVKMKEKGDIPEGYSVSREKKERFSLILESASTNQTSMYLCASSLQPNTQYFGPGTRLTVL.

The chain has TRBV29-1 and TRBJ2-7; D unclear. Trimming removed 3 bases at V and 6 bases at J, with 6 bases between. CDR1 is SQVTM and CDR2 is ANQGSEA in the germline V gene. The CDR3 is made up of 10 amino acids. This CDR3 reads CSVDWLEQYF. The CDR3 DNA reads TGCAGCGTTGATTGGCTCGAGCAGTACTTC.

This clonotype was observed a handful of times. This chain links TRBV4-1 with TRBJ2-1; the match to TRBD1 covers 11 bases. CDR1 is MGHRA, CDR2 YSYEKL, per germline. J was trimmed by 7 bases and V by 3 bases; bases with no gene match: 2. There are 14 residues in the CDR3. CDR3 coding DNA: TGCGCCAGCAGCCAGCGGGACAGGGGGAATGAGCAGTTCTTC. Its translation is CASSQRDRGNEQFF.

The chain recombines TRBV19 with TRBJ2-6; D may be TRBD1 (6 bases). Germline V CDR1 and CDR2: LNHDA, SQIVND (reference sequence). V was cut by 1 base and J by 2 bases, with 9 bases left in between. CDR3 length: 16 residues. The CDR3: CASSIVPGAGANVLTF. DNA of the CDR3: TGTGCCAGTAGTATAGTACCAGGGGCTGGGGCCAACGTCCTGACTTTC.

This clonotype has only a few counts. The V call is TRBV12-3 or TRBV12-4, the J call TRBJ2-5, with TRBD1 as a possible D gene (5 bases). The CDR3 totals 16 residues. V lost 3 bases, J lost 6 bases, and 20 bases lay in between. Here the CDR3 DNA reads TGTGCCAGCAGTTTTTTATCCGCGAGTTCAGGGAAGACCCAGTACTTC. This translates into CASSFLSASSGKTQYF.

This clonotype was observed a handful of times. This chain links TRBV4-1 with TRBJ2-5; the D is unclear. Per germline, CDR1 MGHRA and CDR2 YSYEKL. The germline V and J ends were trimmed by 6 bases and 1 base, with 18 bases remaining between them. The CDR3 extends over 16 amino acids. CDR3 bases: TGCGCCAGCAGGACCTACTCGGGCACCGTCCAAGAGACCCAGTACTTC. Amino acids: CASRTYSGTVQETQYF.

The chain carries TRBV28 and TRBJ2-7; D call uncertain. From germline, CDR1 is MDHEN and CDR2 SYDVKM. Trimming cost V 5 bases and J 7 bases, with 6 bases left between them. The CDR3 runs 10 residues. In DNA form, the CDR3 reads TGTGCCAGCAGTAGGGTGGAGCAGTACTTC. It is translated as CASSRVEQYF.

The chain links TRBV29-1 to TRBJ2-3, with no clear D. The germline V gene encodes CDR1 SQVTM and CDR2 ANQGSEA. V lost 0 bases and J 9 bases, leaving 7 bases between the germline ends. This CDR3 region has 11 residues. The CDR3 loop reads CSVEEELTQYF. The CDR3 DNA is TGCAGCGTTGAAGAGGAATTAACGCAGTATTTT.

The chain combines TRBV20-1 with TRBJ2-1; 8 bases align to TRBD2. The CDR3 is 13 residues long. CDR1 is DFQATT, CDR2 SNEGSKA, per germline (reference sequence). Germline trimming cut 6 bases from V and 6 bases from J; bases unmatched to any gene: 7. As DNA, the CDR3 is TGCAGTGCCATCCGGGGGGGCGTCAATGAGCAGTTCTTC. This codes for CSAIRGGVNEQFF.

The gene calls are TRBV6-5 and TRBJ2-5, with 9 bases that match TRBD2. From germline, CDR1 is MNHEY and CDR2 SVGAGI. The CDR3 consists of 15 residues. J lost 5 bases, V lost 4 bases, and 8 bases had no gene match. The CDR3 here is CASSFRLAEQETQYF. CDR3 nucleotides: TGTGCCAGCAGTTTTCGACTAGCGGAACAGGAGACCCAGTACTTC.

This chain links TRBV7-9 with TRBJ2-6; D uncertain. Germline CDR1 is SEHNR and CDR2 is FQNEAQ (reference sequence). V was cut by 1 base and J by 4 bases, with 14 bases left in between. The CDR3 extends over 17 amino acids. The CDR3 here is CASSLGWSEAGANVLTF. The CDR3 nucleotides are TGTGCCAGCAGCTTAGGGTGGTCAGAGGCCGGGGCCAACGTCCTGACTTTC.

The rearrangement uses TRBV6-6 and TRBJ1-2; 8 bases map to TRBD1. Germline V CDR1 and CDR2: MNHNY, SVGAGI (reference sequence). After removal of 5 bases from V and 8 bases from J, the junction contained 10 bases not matched to a gene. The CDR3 extends over 14 amino acids. The CDR3 DNA reads as TGTGCCAGCAGTACAGCAGGGGGCTCGTCAGGCTACACCTTC. Translated, it gives CASSTAGGSSGYTF.

V and J are TRBV24-1 and TRBJ2-7, with 12 bases fitting TRBD1. Germline CDR1 KGHDR, CDR2 SFDVKD. V lost 3 bases and J lost 4; bases outside the gene matches: 3. CDR3 length: 15 amino acids. The DNA for the CDR3 is TGTGCCACCAGTGATGGGACAGGGGGCAGTTACGAGCAGTACTTC. Encoded protein: CATSDGTGGSYEQYF.

V gene TRBV10-3 combines with J gene TRBJ2-3; 12 bases match TRBD2. Germline trimming cut 3 bases from V and 2 bases from J; bases unmatched to any gene: 9. CDR1 is ENHRY, CDR2 SYGVKD, per germline. CDR3 length: 18 amino acids. In DNA, the CDR3 is TGTGCCATCAGTGAAGCGACTAGCGGGAGTCTCTTCACAGATACGCAGTATTTT. This sequence encodes CAISEATSGSLFTDTQYF.

In this sample, this clonotype turned up many times. V is TRBV12-3 or TRBV12-4 and J is TRBJ2-7; D call uncertain. Trimming pared 6 bases from V and 0 bases from J, leaving 6 bases between. The CDR3 runs to 12 residues. In nucleotides, the CDR3 is TGTGCCAGCAGCCGGAGCTCCTACGAGCAGTACTTC. Encoded protein: CASSRSSYEQYF.

This clonotype was observed a handful of times. V gene TRBV24-1 combines with J gene TRBJ2-3, with 9 bases identical to TRBD1. Germline V gene lookup returns CDR1 KGHDR and CDR2 SFDVKD. After removal of 9 bases from V and 2 bases from J, the junction contained 2 bases not matched to a gene. The CDR3 runs 13 residues. The CDR3 coding sequence is TGTGCCACCCGGGACAGGGCCACAGATACGCAGTATTTT. Amino acids: CATRDRATDTQYF.

The V and J genes are TRBV28 and TRBJ1-4; D not resolved. Per the germline V gene, CDR1 is MDHEN and CDR2 is SYDVKM. The CDR3 is 15 residues long. V gave up 8 bases and J gave up 2 bases, with 15 bases separating them. The CDR3: CASCVGINTNEKLFF. The CDR3 DNA reads TGTGCCAGCTGCGTGGGGATCAATACTAATGAAAAACTGTTTTTT.

This rearrangement joins TRBV6-6 to TRBJ1-2; 9 bases are shared with TRBD1. This CDR3 has 16 residues. In germline, CDR1 is MNHNY, CDR2 SVGAGI (reference sequence). Losses at the gene ends were 4 bases for V and 4 bases for J; bases not matched to a gene: 10. The CDR3 DNA reads TGTGCCAGCAGTTCGGACAGGGGAGGAGGTGGCTATGGCTACACCTTC. Translated, it gives CASSSDRGGGGYGYTF.

CDR3 protein: CSAASAHGNEQFF. The CDR3, as DNA: TGCAGTGCCGCGTCGGCACACGGGAATGAGCAGTTCTTC. The chain has TRBV20-1 and TRBJ2-5; D not certain. The J call may be faulty, since TRBJ2-1 better matches the DNA end. This CDR3 has 13 amino acids. Germline CDR1 reads DFQATT; CDR2 reads SNEGSKA (reference sequence).